What follows describes a single T cell receptor beta chain. What it recognizes is unknown. The entry originates in a study of ipilimumab plus nivolumab after autologous stem cell transplantation. Study information: Myeloma patients were high-risk transplant-naive or relapsed within 3 years of first autologous transplant.

Germline CDR1 MGHRA, CDR2 YSYEKL. This CDR3 region has 15 residues. The trim removed 3 bases at V and 4 bases at J, leaving 7 bases unmatched. Dosing: nivolumab 3 mg/kg IV, weeks 1, 4, 7, 10, then every two weeks to week 26. The study, taken as a whole, reports: Per the authors, repertoire, Treg and microbiota data justify further study.

Method: immunoSEQ multiplex PCR; TCRdb's copy keeps in-frame clones and lacks some. The repertoire holds about 40,000 clones, with more than 85% as singletons. Sequenced here: PBMCs, sampled in a trial of ipilimumab plus nivolumab as post-transplant consolidation. The receptor comes from a male donor with multiple myeloma. The gene calls are TRBV4-1 and TRBJ2-7, with TRBD2 matching over 9 bases. CDR3: CASSQVSGGGYEQYF. DNA for the CDR3: TGCGCCAGCAGCCAGGTTAGCGGGGGAGGTTACGAGCAGTACTTC.